This T cell receptor (beta chain) was identified during a study of CD8 T cells in Susac syndrome. Whole-study context: Patients with Susac syndrome were therapy-naive, on corticosteroids, or on intravenous immunoglobulin alone at blood draw. Study-wide results and caveats: Clonal expansion was missing from Susac syndrome CD4+ T cell repertoires.

The sample holds a few counts of this clonotype. The antigen remains undetermined. CDR1 and CDR2 from the germline V gene are MGHRA and YSYEKL. Trimming removed 2 bases at V and 2 bases at J, with 14 bases between. This CDR3 contains 16 residues. Reverse transcription of about 0.45 to 1 ug RNA was performed with random hexamers. TCRdb called the immunoSEQ multiplex PCR reads again in MiXCR, with one record for every CDR3 protein. The table has about 120,000 distinct CDR3 sequences, 95% to 96% seen once. The receptor was isolated from a human donor with Susac syndrome. Sequenced input: CD4+ T cells from PBMCs. The chain has TRBV4-1 and TRBJ2-3, with D possibly being TRBD1 (5 bases). This CDR3 is CASSQKRGLPTDTQYF. CDR3 bases: TGCGCCAGCAGCCAAAAAAGGGGCTTGCCCACAGATACGCAGTATTTT.